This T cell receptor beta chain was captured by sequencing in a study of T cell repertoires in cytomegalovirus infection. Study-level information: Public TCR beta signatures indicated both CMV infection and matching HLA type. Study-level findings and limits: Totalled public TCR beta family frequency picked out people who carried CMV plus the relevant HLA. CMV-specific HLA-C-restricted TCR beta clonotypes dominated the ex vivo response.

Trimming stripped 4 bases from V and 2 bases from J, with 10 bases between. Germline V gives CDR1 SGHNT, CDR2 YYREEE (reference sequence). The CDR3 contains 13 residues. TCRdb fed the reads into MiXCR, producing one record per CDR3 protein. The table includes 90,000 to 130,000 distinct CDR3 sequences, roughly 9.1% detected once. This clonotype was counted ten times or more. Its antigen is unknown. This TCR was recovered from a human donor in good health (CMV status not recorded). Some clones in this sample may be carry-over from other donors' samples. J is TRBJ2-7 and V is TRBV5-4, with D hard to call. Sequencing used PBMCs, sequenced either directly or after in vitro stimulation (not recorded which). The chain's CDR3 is CASSASSAYEQYF. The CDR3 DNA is TGTGCCAGCAGCGCGAGCAGTGCCTACGAGCAGTACTTC.